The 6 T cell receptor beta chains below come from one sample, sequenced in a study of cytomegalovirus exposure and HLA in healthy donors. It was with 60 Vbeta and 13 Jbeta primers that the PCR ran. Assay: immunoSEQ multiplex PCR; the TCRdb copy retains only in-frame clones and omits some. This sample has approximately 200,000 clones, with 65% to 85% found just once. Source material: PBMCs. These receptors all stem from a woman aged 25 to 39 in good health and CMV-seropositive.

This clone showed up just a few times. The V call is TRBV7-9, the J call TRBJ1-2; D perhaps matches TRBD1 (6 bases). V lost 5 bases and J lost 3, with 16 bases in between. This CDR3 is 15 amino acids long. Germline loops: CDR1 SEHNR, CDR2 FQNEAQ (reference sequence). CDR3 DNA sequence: TGTGCCAGCAGCGCGAGGACAGACGAGTACTATGGCTACACCTTC. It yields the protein CASSARTDEYYGYTF.

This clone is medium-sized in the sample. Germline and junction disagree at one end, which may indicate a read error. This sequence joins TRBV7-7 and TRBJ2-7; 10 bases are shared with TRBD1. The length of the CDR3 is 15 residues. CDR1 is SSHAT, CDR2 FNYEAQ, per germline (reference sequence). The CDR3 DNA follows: TGTGCTAGCAGCCCGATAGGACAGGGGGGAGGCGAGCAGTACTTC. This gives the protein CASSPIGQGGGEQYF. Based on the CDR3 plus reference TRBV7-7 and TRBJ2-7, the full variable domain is GAGVSQSPRYKVTKRGQDVTLRCDPISSHATLYWYQQALGQGPEFLTYFNYEAQPDKSGLPSDRFSAERPEGSISTLTIQRTEQRDSAMYRCASSPIGQGGGEQYFGPGTRLTVT.

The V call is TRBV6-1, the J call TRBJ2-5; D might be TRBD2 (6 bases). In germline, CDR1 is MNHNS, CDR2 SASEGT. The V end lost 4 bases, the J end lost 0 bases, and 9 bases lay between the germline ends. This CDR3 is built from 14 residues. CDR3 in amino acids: CASSAGGYQETQYF. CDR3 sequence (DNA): TGTGCCAGCAGTGCCGGGGGATACCAAGAGACCCAGTACTTC.

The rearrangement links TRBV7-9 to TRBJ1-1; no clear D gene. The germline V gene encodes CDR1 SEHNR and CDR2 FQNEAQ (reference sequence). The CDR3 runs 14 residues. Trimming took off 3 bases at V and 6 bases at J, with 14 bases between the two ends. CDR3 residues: CASSFPLSTPEAFF. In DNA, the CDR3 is TGTGCCAGCAGCTTTCCCCTTAGTACTCCTGAAGCTTTCTTT.

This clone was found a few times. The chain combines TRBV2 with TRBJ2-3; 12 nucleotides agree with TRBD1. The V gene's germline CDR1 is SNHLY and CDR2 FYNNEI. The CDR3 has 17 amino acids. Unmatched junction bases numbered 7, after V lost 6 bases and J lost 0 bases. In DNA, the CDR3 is TGTGCCAGCAGCCAGGGACAGGGGGCGCGGAGCACAGATACGCAGTATTTT. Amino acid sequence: CASSQGQGARSTDTQYF.

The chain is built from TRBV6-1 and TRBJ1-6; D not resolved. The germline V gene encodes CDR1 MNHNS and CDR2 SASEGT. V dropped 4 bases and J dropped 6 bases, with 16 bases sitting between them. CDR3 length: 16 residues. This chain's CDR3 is CASSVTVLASNSPLHF. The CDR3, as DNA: TGTGCCAGCAGTGTTACGGTCCTAGCCTCTAATTCACCCCTCCACTTT.